Given below is one TCR beta chain in context. This sample is drawn from a study of blood T cell repertoires in COVID-19. Study background: COVID-19 samples from acute and convalescent phases originated in the United States, Italy and Spain.

In the original workflow: Estimation of nucleated cell counts relied on the amplification of reference gene primers. Data came from immunoSEQ multiplex PCR; TCRdb stores just in-frame clones and leaves some out. V, J and clone size are taken as reported in that table, and D and trimming were inferred from the DNA itself. The sample records roughly 220,000 clones, around 81% being singletons. The sample comprised peripheral blood. This clonotype was sampled from a woman over 75 with COVID-19, enrolled during active disease.

The CDR3 DNA sequence: TGTGCCAGCGTGGCAGCGGGGGGGCCTGATACGCAGTATTTT. It is translated as CASVAAGGPDTQYF. This chain uses TRBV9 with TRBJ2-3, with 10 bases lining up with TRBD2. Germline CDR1 is SGDLS and CDR2 is YYNGEE. This CDR3 is built from 14 residues. V was pared by 7 bases and J by 6 bases, with 8 bases of the junction left unmatched.